Below, one T cell receptor (beta chain) is given with its context. The sample is drawn from a study of T cell changes during pregnancy in multiple sclerosis. Germline V gene sequence: CDR1 MDHEN, CDR2 SYDVKM. V lost 4 bases and J lost 0, with 11 bases in between. The CDR3 has 15 amino acids. Produced via immunoSEQ multiplex PCR; TCRdb's table is partial and in-frame only. There are around 50,000 clones in the sample; 85% to 95% occur only once, and around 0.68% lies in the top ten. The source is a female donor with multiple sclerosis, enrolled in a pregnancy study. The input for sequencing was CD4+ T cells from peripheral blood mononuclear cells, taken in the third trimester of pregnancy. This rearrangement joins TRBV28 to TRBJ2-3; D is undetermined. The CDR3: CASSSRQWSTDTQYF. The CDR3 bases are TGTGCCAGCAGTTCCAGGCAATGGAGCACAGATACGCAGTATTTT.